This T cell receptor beta chain was obtained from a study of blood T cell repertoires in COVID-19. Per germline, CDR1 SGHDN and CDR2 FVKESK. The V and J ends lost 0 bases and 7 bases, in that order; junction bases with no gene match: 10. The CDR3 length is 17 residues. Assay used: immunoSEQ multiplex PCR; TCRdb lists only in-frame clones, some missing. The sample holds about 240,000 clones, 82% seen once. Source material: peripheral blood. V and J are TRBV14 and TRBJ2-1, with 9 bases matching TRBD1. The TCR originated in a woman aged 55-69 years with active or convalescent COVID-19. The CDR3 nucleotides are TGTGCCAGCAGCCAAGATCTTACTGGACAGGGGAAGAATGAGCAGTTCTTC. It encodes CASSQDLTGQGKNEQFF.